This TCR beta chain was recorded in a study of cytomegalovirus exposure and HLA in healthy donors. Notes on the study in general: Later on, an analysis showed TCR association rates differing by HLA locus, with DRB1 the most and HLA-C the fewest. Many donors carried some public TCRs, although rarity characterized most TCR sequences. It has been reported that TCR beta sequences accurately predicted the HLA-A and HLA-B alleles of most subjects.

Everyone who donated was a healthy bone marrow donor. Comment on this clone: The antigen remains undetermined.

A multiplex PCR was run with 60 Vbeta primers and 13 Jbeta primers. Assay: immunoSEQ multiplex PCR; the TCRdb copy retains only in-frame clones and omits some. The sample lists about 190,000 clones; approximately 85% were seen once. This CDR3 spans 19 amino acids. Germline values: CDR1 MNHEY, CDR2 SMNVEV (reference sequence). V shed 6 bases and J shed 0 bases, with 24 bases lying between them. The chain joins TRBV27 to TRBJ1-3, with unresolved D. The receptor was derived from a woman aged 18-35 years in good health and CMV-seronegative. Input material: PBMCs. CDR3 in DNA: TGTGCCAGCAGACCCGGAGGGCCCGGTTATGGCTCCTCTGGAAACACCATATATTTT. Translation: CASRPGGPGYGSSGNTIYF.